The present T cell receptor (beta chain) was sequenced within a study of cytomegalovirus exposure and HLA in healthy donors. Whole-study results and caveats: In a later analysis, a missense DCLRE1C variant was linked to TCR beta V- and J-gene trimming. What a later analysis reportedly showed was that an Asian-associated ancestry cluster had fewer N-insertions than the 666-donor mean.

Worth noting for this clone: Its specificity is not known.

The V end lost 1 base, the J end lost 0 bases, and 10 bases lay between the germline ends. The CDR3 covers 17 residues. The germline CDR1 and CDR2 sequences are LGHNA and YNFKEQ. Both 60 Vbeta primers and 13 Jbeta primers went into the PCR. Here immunoSEQ multiplex PCR was the method, and the copy in TCRdb shows in-frame clones only, minus some. The table includes hundreds of thousands of clones, about 80% detected once. The receptor's source is a young man in good health and CMV-seronegative. J is TRBJ2-6 and V is TRBV4-2; D is perhaps TRBD2 (6 bases). The source material was PBMCs. This chain's CDR3 is CASSQARDHSGANVLTF. CDR3 bases: TGTGCCAGCAGCCAAGCGCGGGACCACTCTGGGGCCAACGTCCTGACTTTC.